A single sample is the source of the 16 T cell receptor beta chains below, sequenced in a study of beta chain features in type 1 diabetes. The sequenced template was cDNA made from the entire isolated RNA. TCRdb keeps only in-frame clones here, not all; method: immunoSEQ multiplex PCR. This table holds roughly 400,000 clones, about 15% found once. Sequenced material: naive CD4+ T cells from blood. The receptors were gathered from a woman aged 18 to 35 in good health.

The chain recombines TRBV19 with TRBJ1-2; 8 bases align to TRBD1. This CDR3 is built from 14 residues. Germline-derived CDR1 and CDR2 are LNHDA and SQIVND (reference sequence). After removal of 3 bases from V and 5 bases from J, the junction contained 5 bases not matched to a gene. CDR3 in amino acids: CASSILGQEYGYTF. For the CDR3, the DNA is TGTGCCAGTAGTATCCTGGGACAGGAGTATGGCTACACCTTC.

The chain uses TRBV2 and TRBJ2-3; 8 bases fit TRBD2. Unmatched junction bases numbered 7, after V lost 4 bases and J lost 4 bases. This CDR3 region has 15 residues. Germline CDR1 is SNHLY and CDR2 is FYNNEI. In DNA form, the CDR3 reads TGTGCCAGCAGTGGGACCAGCGGGAGTTCAGATACGCAGTATTTT. Translated, it gives CASSGTSGSSDTQYF.

This clone was detected only a few times. This chain uses TRBV29-1 with TRBJ2-3; TRBD1 aligns across 7 bases. V lost 2 bases, J lost 5 bases, and 4 bases stayed unmatched. The CDR3 contains 13 residues. Germline assignment: CDR1 SQVTM and CDR2 ANQGSEA. The CDR3 region has the DNA TGCAGCGTTGAAATAGGGGGCCAAGATACGCAGTATTTT. Residues: CSVEIGGQDTQYF.

This clone was detected a few times. V usage is TRBV2 and J usage is TRBJ2-4; D possibly corresponds to TRBD2 (5 bases). The CDR3 is 14 residues long. Between the trimmed V and J ends, which lost 6 bases and 3 bases, there was a span of 12 bases. Germline V lookup: CDR1 SNHLY, CDR2 FYNNEI. The CDR3 sequence is CASSRRSIKNIQYF. As DNA, the CDR3 is TGTGCCAGCAGCCGGAGGAGTATCAAAAACATTCAGTACTTC.

In this sample, this clone turned up a few times. This chain uses TRBV5-1 with TRBJ1-1; a possible D gene is TRBD1 (6 bases). The CDR3 is 14 residues long. CDR1 is SGHRS, CDR2 YFSETQ, per germline. Trimming took 4 bases from V and 5 from J, leaving 15 bases between them. DNA for the CDR3: TGCGCCAGCAGCCCTGGGACAACTAGGACTGAAGCTTTCTTT. Translating it yields CASSPGTTRTEAFF.

For the CDR3, the DNA is TGCGCCAGCAGTTACGCTAAGCGGTTTGACTGCCCCAATCAGCCCCAGCATTTT. Protein: CASSYAKRFDCPNQPQHF. The V call is TRBV23-1, the J call TRBJ1-5; D uncertain. TRBV23-1 is known as an ORF, though its function is uncertain. The V gene lost 5 bases and the J gene lost 3 bases, with 23 bases spanning the gap. The CDR3 has 18 amino acids.

The chain combines TRBV7-9 with TRBJ1-1, with TRBD1 as a possible D gene (5 bases). The V gene lost 8 bases and the J gene lost 1 base, with 17 bases spanning the gap. This CDR3 spans 15 amino acids. In germline, CDR1 is SEHNR, CDR2 FQNEAQ (reference sequence). Written as DNA, the CDR3 is TGTGCCAGCTTTTCGGCAGGGTGGTCGAACACTGAAGCTTTCTTT. Residues: CASFSAGWSNTEAFF.

This clone was detected once. The chain is built from TRBV15 and TRBJ2-7, with 10 bases matching TRBD2. Germline V lookup: CDR1 LNHNV, CDR2 YYDKDF (reference sequence). The CDR3 loop spans 14 amino acids. The V and J ends lost 5 bases and 2 bases, in that order; junction bases with no gene match: 3. The CDR3: CATSLTSGTYEQYF. The CDR3 DNA is TGTGCCACCAGCCTTACTAGCGGGACCTACGAGCAGTACTTC.

The chain couples TRBV9 to TRBJ2-2; the D gene is possibly TRBD1 (6 bases). The CDR3 contains 12 residues. The germline V gene has CDR1 SGDLS and CDR2 YYNGEE. V was pared by 3 bases and J by 12 bases, with 12 bases between. The CDR3 sequence is CASSASGQQLFF. The CDR3 nucleotides read TGTGCCAGCAGCGCCTCTGGACAGCAGCTGTTTTTT.

This clone was observed a handful of times. The chain couples TRBV18 to TRBJ2-1; TRBD1 agrees at 7 bases. The germline V gene has CDR1 KGHSH and CDR2 LQKENI. The CDR3 runs to 14 residues. The ends lost 2 bases at V and 9 bases at J; junction bases unmatched: 7. CDR3 residues: CASSPRDSSSEQFF. The DNA for the CDR3 is TGTGCCAGCTCACCAAGGGACAGTTCAAGTGAGCAGTTCTTC.

The chain combines TRBV4-3 with TRBJ1-2; TRBD1 agrees at 10 bases. Trimming took 4 bases from V and 8 from J; bases not matched to a gene: 10. The germline CDR1 and CDR2 sequences are LGHNA and YSLEER. The CDR3 length is 15 residues. CDR3 DNA: TGCGCCAGCAGCCTGAGGAGGACAGGGGGTAAGGGCTACACCTTC. Translation gives CASSLRRTGGKGYTF.

This clone was counted a few times. The chain uses TRBV5-4 and TRBJ2-1; D is possibly TRBD2 (6 bases). The CDR3 length is 16 residues. CDR1 and CDR2 (germline): SGHNT, YYREEE (reference sequence). The V gene lost 4 bases and the J gene lost 7 bases, with 21 bases spanning the gap. CDR3 region: CASSAYRQGGGNEQFF. CDR3 in DNA: TGTGCCAGCAGCGCATATCGGCAGGGAGGTGGGAATGAGCAGTTCTTC. Looking up the rest from reference TRBV5-4 and TRBJ2-1 gives the full variable domain: ETGVTQSPTHLIKTRGQQVTLRCSSQSGHNTVSWYQQALGQGPQFIFQYYREEENGRGNFPPRFSGLQFPNYSSELNVNALELDDSALYLCASSAYRQGGGNEQFFGPGTRLTVL.

A remark on this clone: The identical CDR3 is also encoded by other nucleotide sequences in the sample. The chain joins TRBV28 to TRBJ2-5; no definite D call. V was trimmed by 5 bases and J by 3 bases, leaving 4 bases between them. The germline CDR1 and CDR2 sequences are MDHEN and SYDVKM. This CDR3 contains 11 residues. The CDR3: CASSREETQYF. The CDR3 DNA sequence: TGTGCCAGCAGTCGCGAAGAGACCCAGTACTTC.

The chain carries TRBV5-6 and TRBJ2-5, with D possibly TRBD1 on 8 matching bases. The CDR3 is made up of 14 amino acids. Trimming shortened V by 4 bases and J by 7 bases, and 17 bases separated the two germline ends. Germline V CDR1 and CDR2: SGHDT, YYEEEE. CDR3 sequence reads: CASSPEDREGTQYF. DNA for the CDR3: TGTGCCAGCAGCCCGGAGGACAGGGAGGGGACCCAGTACTTC.

The chain links TRBV7-9 to TRBJ2-7; D call uncertain. The length of the CDR3 is 12 residues. Germline V gene sequence: CDR1 SEHNR, CDR2 FQNEAQ (reference sequence). The ends were cut back, 4 bases at V and 6 bases at J, with 10 bases in the middle. CDR3 sequence: CASSSGRIEQYF. The CDR3 DNA is TGTGCCAGCAGCTCGGGTAGAATCGAGCAGTACTTC. Full variable domain (remainder filled in from reference TRBV7-9 and TRBJ2-7): DTGVSQNPRHKITKRGQNVTFRCDPISEHNRLYWYRQTLGQGPEFLTYFQNEAQLEKSRLLSDRFSAERPKGSFSTLEIQRTEQGDSAMYLCASSSGRIEQYFGPGTRLTVT.

V gene TRBV5-1 combines with J gene TRBJ2-1; a possible D gene is TRBD2 (5 bases). V lost 1 base and J lost 3, with 11 bases in between. The CDR3 covers 15 residues. Germline V gives CDR1 SGHRS, CDR2 YFSETQ. The CDR3 region is CASSLNGMLYNEQFF. In nucleotides, the CDR3 is TGCGCCAGCAGCTTGAACGGGATGCTCTACAATGAGCAGTTCTTC.